This paragraph covers one TCR beta chain sequence. This specimen belongs to a study of blood T cell repertoires in COVID-19. For the study at large: COVID-19 samples collected from the United States, Italy and Spain covered acute and convalescent phases. Nucleic acid was either cDNA or gDNA, and it came from T cells, B-cell-depleted T cells, or PBMCs.

Per the original methods: Estimation of nucleated cell counts was performed using reference gene primer amplification. Profiling relied on immunoSEQ multiplex PCR, and the TCRdb table lists in-frame clones only, not all of them. From that table come the V and J calls and clone size; the DNA was used to work out D and trimming. This table holds some 260,000 clones, approximately 79% found once. In germline, CDR1 is MNHNS, CDR2 SASEGT. CDR3 length: 17 amino acids. V dropped 1 base and J dropped 8; count of bases not matched to a gene: 14. Material for sequencing was peripheral blood. The J gene is TRBJ2-4, the V gene TRBV6-1; 7 bases align to TRBD2. The TCR was taken from a woman aged 35 to 49 with active or convalescent COVID-19. The CDR3 DNA sequence: TGTGCCAGCAGTGAAGGGCTTAGGGAGGGGAGGAGGTACATTCAGTACTTC. It encodes CASSEGLREGRRYIQYF.